This T cell receptor beta chain was profiled in a study of regulatory T cells in long-lasting Graves disease. Arm-PCR of CDR3 regions and iRepertoire HTBI primers were the basis on which TCR beta libraries were built. Methods used by the authors: Gene usage covered 62 TRBV and more than 13 TRBJ segments. TCRdb ran MiXCR on the multiplex PCR reads and lists one entry per CDR3 protein. It is TCRdb's table, rather than the study itself, that gives the V and J calls and clone size. The sample has hundreds of thousands of distinct CDR3 sequences; about 15% are singletons. The sample holds a few counts of this clonotype. The CDR3 has 15 amino acids. V was trimmed by 1 base and J by 2 bases, leaving 10 bases between them. CDR1 and CDR2 (germline): SGHRS, YFSETQ. This sample's time point: newly diagnosed GD, antithyroid drugs for less than 3 months. Generation of the TCR library employed RNA extracted from PBMCs.

Another study also made use of these data, one on T cells in Graves' hyperthyroidism and ophthalmopathy.

The gene calls are TRBV5-1 and TRBJ2-1; D is ambiguous. The TCR comes from a man aged 18-30 years with Graves disease. Sequences were derived from peripheral blood mononuclear cells (PBMCs), sampled at new diagnosis, from a patient treated with antithyroid drugs. The CDR3 protein is CASSLLAETYNEQFF. In DNA, the CDR3 is TGCGCCAGCAGCTTGTTAGCCGAGACCTACAATGAGCAGTTCTTC.